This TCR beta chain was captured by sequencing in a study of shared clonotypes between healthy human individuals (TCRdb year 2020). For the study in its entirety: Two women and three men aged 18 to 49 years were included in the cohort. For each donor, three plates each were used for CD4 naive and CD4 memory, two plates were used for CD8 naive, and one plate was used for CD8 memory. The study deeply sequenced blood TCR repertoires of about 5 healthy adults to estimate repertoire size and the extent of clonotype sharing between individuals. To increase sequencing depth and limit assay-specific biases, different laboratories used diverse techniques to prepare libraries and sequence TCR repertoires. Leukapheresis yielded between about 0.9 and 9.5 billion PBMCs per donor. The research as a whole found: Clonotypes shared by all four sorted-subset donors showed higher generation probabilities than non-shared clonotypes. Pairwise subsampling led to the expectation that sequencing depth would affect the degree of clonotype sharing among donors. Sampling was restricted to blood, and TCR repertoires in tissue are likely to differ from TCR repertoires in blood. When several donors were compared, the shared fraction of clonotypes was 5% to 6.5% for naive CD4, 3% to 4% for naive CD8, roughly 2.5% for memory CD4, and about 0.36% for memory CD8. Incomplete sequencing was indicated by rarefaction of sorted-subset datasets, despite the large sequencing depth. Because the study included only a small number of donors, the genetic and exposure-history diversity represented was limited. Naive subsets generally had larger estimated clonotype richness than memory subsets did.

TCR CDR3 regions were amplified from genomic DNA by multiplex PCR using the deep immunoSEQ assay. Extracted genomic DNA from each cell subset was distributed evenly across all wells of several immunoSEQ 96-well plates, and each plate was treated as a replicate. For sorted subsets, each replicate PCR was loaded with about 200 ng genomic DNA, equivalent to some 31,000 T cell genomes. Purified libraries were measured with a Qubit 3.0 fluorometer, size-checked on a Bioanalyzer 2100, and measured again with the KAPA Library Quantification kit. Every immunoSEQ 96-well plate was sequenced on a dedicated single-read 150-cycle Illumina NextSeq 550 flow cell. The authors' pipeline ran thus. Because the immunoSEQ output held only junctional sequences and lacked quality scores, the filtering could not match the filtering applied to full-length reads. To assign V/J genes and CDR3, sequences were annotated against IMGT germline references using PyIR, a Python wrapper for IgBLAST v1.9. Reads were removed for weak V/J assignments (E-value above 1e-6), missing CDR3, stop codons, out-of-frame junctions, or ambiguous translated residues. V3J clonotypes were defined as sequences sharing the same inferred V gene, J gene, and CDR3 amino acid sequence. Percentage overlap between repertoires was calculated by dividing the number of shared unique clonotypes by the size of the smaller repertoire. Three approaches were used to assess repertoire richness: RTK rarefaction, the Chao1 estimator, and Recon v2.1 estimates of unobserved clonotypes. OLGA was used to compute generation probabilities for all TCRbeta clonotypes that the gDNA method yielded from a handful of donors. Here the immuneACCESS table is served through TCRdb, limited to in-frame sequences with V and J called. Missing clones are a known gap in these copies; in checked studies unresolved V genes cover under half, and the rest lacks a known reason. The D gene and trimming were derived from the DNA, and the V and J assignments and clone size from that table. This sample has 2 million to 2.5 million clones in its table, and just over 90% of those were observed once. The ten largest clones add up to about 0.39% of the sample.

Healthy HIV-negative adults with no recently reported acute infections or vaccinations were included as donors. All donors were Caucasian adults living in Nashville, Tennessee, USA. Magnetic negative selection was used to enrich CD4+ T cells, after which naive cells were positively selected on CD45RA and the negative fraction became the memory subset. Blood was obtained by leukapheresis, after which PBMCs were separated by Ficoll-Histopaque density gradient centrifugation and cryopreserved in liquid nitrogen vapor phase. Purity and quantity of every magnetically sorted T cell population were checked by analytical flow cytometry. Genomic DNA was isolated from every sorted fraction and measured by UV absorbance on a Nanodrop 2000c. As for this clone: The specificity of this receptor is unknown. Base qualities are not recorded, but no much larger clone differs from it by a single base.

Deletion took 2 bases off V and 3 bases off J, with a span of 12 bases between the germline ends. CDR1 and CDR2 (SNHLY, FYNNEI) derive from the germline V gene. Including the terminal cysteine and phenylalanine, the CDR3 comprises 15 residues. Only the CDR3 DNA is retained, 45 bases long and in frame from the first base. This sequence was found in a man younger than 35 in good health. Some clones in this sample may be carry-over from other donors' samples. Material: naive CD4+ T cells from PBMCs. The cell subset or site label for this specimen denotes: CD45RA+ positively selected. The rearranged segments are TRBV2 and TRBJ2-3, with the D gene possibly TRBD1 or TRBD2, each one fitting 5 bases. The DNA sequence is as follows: TGTGCCAGCAGTGAAATAGGGACCTTAACAGATACGCAGTATTTT. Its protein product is CASSEIGTLTDTQYF.